One sample yielded the 22 T cell receptor beta chains listed below, sequenced in a study of cytomegalovirus exposure and HLA in healthy donors. Both 60 Vbeta primers and 13 Jbeta primers went into the PCR. TCRdb's copy holds only in-frame clones and misses some; the assay was immunoSEQ multiplex PCR. The sample shows 130,000 to 150,000 clones, 79% of them seen only once. Material for sequencing was PBMCs. Receptors originate from a man aged 18 to 30 in good health and CMV-seronegative.

The J gene is TRBJ1-2, the V gene TRBV6-5; TRBD1 is a possible D gene (5 bases). The CDR3 loop spans 16 amino acids. The V end was cut by 2 bases, the J end by 4 bases, with 17 bases between. The germline CDR1 and CDR2 sequences are MNHEY and SVGAGI. The CDR3 region has the DNA TGTGCCAGCAGTTACGGGTCGGCAGGGAAAGGCTATGGCTACACCTTC. Its protein is CASSYGSAGKGYGYTF.

The chain employs TRBV5-4 and TRBJ1-6; D ambiguous. V gave up 0 bases and J gave up 15 bases, with 13 bases separating them. CDR1 and CDR2 from the germline V gene are SGHNT and YYREEE (reference sequence). The CDR3 loop spans 13 amino acids. The CDR3 here is CASSLGPEGLLHF. CDR3 sequence (DNA): TGTGCCAGCAGCTTGGGTCCAGAGGGCCTCCTCCACTTT.

This rearrangement joins TRBV7-9 to TRBJ1-3, with TRBD1 matching over 7 bases. The CDR3 has 17 residues. CDR1 SEHNR and CDR2 FQNEAQ come from the germline V gene (reference sequence). With 3 bases clipped from V and 2 bases from J, the junction kept 10 bases outside the gene matches. The CDR3 DNA follows: TGTGCCAGCAGCTTGGAGGGACAGTTGCGCACTGGAAACACCATATATTTT. This codes for CASSLEGQLRTGNTIYF.

This chain uses TRBV5-4 with TRBJ1-1, with D tentatively TRBD1 (6 bases). Germline CDR1 and CDR2: SGHNT and YYREEE (reference sequence). Trimming shortened V by 2 bases and J by 3 bases, and 17 bases separated the two germline ends. This CDR3 contains 16 residues. CDR3 in DNA: TGTGCCAGCAGCTTTGCCGGCAGGGGTTCATACACTGAAGCTTTCTTT. It specifies CASSFAGRGSYTEAFF.

The chain links TRBV2 to TRBJ1-2; D possibly corresponds to TRBD1 (5 bases). Germline V gene data show CDR1 as SNHLY and CDR2 as FYNNEI. The CDR3 has 13 amino acids. V lost 3 bases, J lost 7 bases, and 12 bases lay in between. The CDR3 bases are TGTGCCAGCAGTGACGGCAGGGCGGCTGGCTACACCTTC. This translates into CASSDGRAAGYTF.

The chain links TRBV5-5 to TRBJ1-1; weak D call: TRBD1 (6 bases). Trimming removed 0 bases at V and 0 bases at J, with 15 bases between. CDR1 SGHKS and CDR2 YYEKEE come from the germline V gene (reference sequence). The CDR3 loop spans 17 amino acids. The chain's CDR3 is CASSLAYGTSLNTEAFF. CDR3 DNA: TGTGCCAGCAGCTTGGCCTATGGGACAAGTTTGAACACTGAAGCTTTCTTT.

The chain couples TRBV2 to TRBJ2-2; TRBD1 matches 9 bases. V lost 4 bases to trimming and J lost 2 bases; unmatched junction nucleotides: 5. Germline values: CDR1 SNHLY, CDR2 FYNNEI. This CDR3 spans 16 amino acids. The CDR3 DNA reads TGTGCCAGCAGTGCTGACAGGGGGTTTAACACCGGGGAGCTGTTTTTT. Protein product: CASSADRGFNTGELFF.

This clone was recorded a few times. The chain has TRBV27 and TRBJ1-5; D might be TRBD1 (6 bases). Trimming took 1 base from V and 4 from J, leaving 8 bases between them. The CDR3 sequence is 14 residues long. Germline CDR1 reads MNHEY; CDR2 reads SMNVEV (reference sequence). CDR3 nucleotide sequence: TGTGCCAGCAGTTTATTGACAGGAAATCAGCCCCAGCATTTT. Its translation: CASSLLTGNQPQHF.

The gene calls are TRBV6-6 and TRBJ1-2, with D possibly matching TRBD1 (6 bases). V was clipped by 7 bases and J by 0 bases, with 18 bases between them. The CDR3 runs to 16 residues. Germline lookup yields CDR1 MNHNY and CDR2 SVGAGI (reference sequence). This CDR3 is CASILYTGTPNYGYTF. The CDR3 bases are TGTGCCAGCATCCTATATACCGGGACACCTAACTATGGCTACACCTTC.

Only one count was recorded for this clone. The chain employs TRBV14 and TRBJ1-4; D unresolved. This CDR3 comprises 15 residues. The V end lost 3 bases, the J end lost 0 bases, and 8 bases lay between the germline ends. CDR1 is SGHDN and CDR2 is FVKESK in the germline V gene. CDR3 bases: TGTGCCAGCAGCCAGCGAAGAGCAACTAATGAAAAACTGTTTTTT. It translates to CASSQRRATNEKLFF.

The V gene is TRBV18, the J gene TRBJ2-5; TRBD1 aligns across 7 bases. The length of the CDR3 is 14 residues. In germline, CDR1 is KGHSH, CDR2 LQKENI. Unmatched junction bases numbered 4, after V lost 2 bases and J lost 4 bases. CDR3 in DNA: TGTGCCAGCTCACCAACTGGGACAGCAGAGACCCAGTACTTC. Translated: CASSPTGTAETQYF.

About this clone: The sample contains more than one DNA sequence encoding this CDR3. This chain links TRBV2 with TRBJ1-2; TRBD1 matches at 9 bases. This CDR3 region has 15 residues. The V and J ends lost 4 bases and 5 bases, in that order; junction bases with no gene match: 8. Germline CDR1 and CDR2: SNHLY and FYNNEI. The chain's CDR3 is CASSASGQGPYGYTF. CDR3 DNA sequence: TGTGCCAGCAGTGCGTCGGGACAGGGACCTTATGGCTACACCTTC.

The chain is built from TRBV10-3 and TRBJ2-3; TRBD2 matches 7 bases. The CDR3 has 16 amino acids. The ends lost 11 bases at V and 2 bases at J; junction bases unmatched: 16. Germline V gives CDR1 ENHRY, CDR2 SYGVKD. DNA for the CDR3: TGTGCCTCCGGAACGGGAGGCGGGGTTTCCACAGATACGCAGTATTTT. This codes for CASGTGGGVSTDTQYF.

The rearrangement links TRBV9 to TRBJ1-6; D is perhaps TRBD1 (5 bases). With 4 bases removed from V and 11 bases from J, the gap between germline ends came to 13 bases. Germline CDR1 and CDR2: SGDLS and YYNGEE. This CDR3 comprises 13 residues. This CDR3 is CASSPRGGAPLHF. The CDR3 DNA sequence: TGTGCCAGCAGCCCCCGGGGGGGAGCACCCCTCCACTTT.

This rearrangement joins TRBV5-1 to TRBJ2-5, with 10 nucleotides matching TRBD2. The DNA end lines up better with TRBJ2-7; the J call may be wrong. CDR3 length: 19 residues. CDR1 is SGHRS and CDR2 is YFSETQ in the germline V gene. The CDR3 coding sequence is TGCGCCAGCAGCCACGGAAGTAGCGGGGGGCCCTTATCCTCCTACGAGCAGTACTTC. Translation: CASSHGSSGGPLSSYEQYF.

This clone has only a few counts. The chain couples TRBV6-1 to TRBJ2-7; TRBD1 matches 7 bases. V dropped 6 bases and J dropped 5; count of bases not matched to a gene: 7. Germline values: CDR1 MNHNS, CDR2 SASEGT. This CDR3 spans 13 amino acids. CDR3 sequence: CASRETGRNEQYF. The CDR3 coding sequence is TGTGCCAGCAGAGAGACAGGGCGGAACGAGCAGTACTTC.

The chain couples TRBV7-9 to TRBJ1-5; TRBD1 might be the D (6 bases). The CDR3 contains 12 residues. V was pared by 5 bases and J by 5 bases, with 7 bases between. The germline V gene has CDR1 SEHNR and CDR2 FQNEAQ (reference sequence). CDR3 sequence reads: CASSRTDQPQHF. The CDR3 DNA is TGTGCCAGCAGCCGGACAGATCAGCCCCAGCATTTT.

The chain carries TRBV6-5 and TRBJ2-7; 8 bases agree with TRBD1. Germline V gene sequence: CDR1 MNHEY, CDR2 SVGAGI. The CDR3 loop spans 13 amino acids. With 6 bases clipped from V and 3 bases from J, the junction kept 4 bases outside the gene matches. The CDR3 spells CASSLDRDYEQYF. The CDR3 DNA follows: TGTGCCAGCAGCCTGGACAGGGACTACGAGCAGTACTTC.

This clone has only a few counts. V usage is TRBV9 and J usage is TRBJ1-4; D remains ambiguous. The CDR3 length is 14 residues. V lost 7 bases to trimming and J lost 7 bases, with 17 bases between them. Germline V lookup: CDR1 SGDLS, CDR2 YYNGEE. CDR3 DNA sequence: TGTGCCAGCGGGAGGGCAGACGGCGGTGAAAAACTGTTTTTT. It specifies CASGRADGGEKLFF.

The CDR3 DNA is TGTGCCAGCAGCCAAGAACCCCGGGGACATGGAGCTTTCTTT. Translated: CASSQEPRGHGAFF. This chain uses TRBV4-2 with TRBJ1-1, with D perhaps matching TRBD1 (6 bases). Between the trimmed V and J ends, which lost 0 bases and 10 bases, there was a span of 15 bases. CDR3 length: 14 residues. Germline values: CDR1 LGHNA, CDR2 YNFKEQ.

J is TRBJ2-7 and V is TRBV5-1; no reliable D call. The length of the CDR3 is 13 residues. Trimming removed 0 bases at V and 3 bases at J, with 7 bases between. Germline assignment: CDR1 SGHRS and CDR2 YFSETQ. CDR3 bases: TGCGCCAGCAGCTTGGATCAGTTCTACGAGCAGTACTTC. It specifies CASSLDQFYEQYF.

The chain links TRBV5-8 to TRBJ1-1; TRBD1 agrees at 7 bases. The trim removed 4 bases at V and 4 bases at J, leaving 13 bases unmatched. CDR1 is SGHTS and CDR2 is YDEGEE in the germline V gene. The CDR3 covers 16 residues. CDR3 protein: CASSPWRGLAGTEAFF. As DNA, the CDR3 is TGTGCCAGCAGCCCCTGGAGGGGGCTAGCGGGCACTGAAGCTTTCTTT. The full variable domain, its missing parts supplied by reference TRBV5-8 and TRBJ1-1, is EAGVTQSPTHLIKTRGQQATLRCSPISGHTSVYWYQQALGLGLQFLLWYDEGEERNRGNFPPRFSGRQFPNYSSELNVNALELEDSALYLCASSPWRGLAGTEAFFGQGTRLTVV.